One and the same sample provided the 16 T cell receptor beta chains below, sequenced in a study of T cell responses to AZD1222 COVID-19 vaccine. The table came from immunoSEQ multiplex PCR; TCRdb's copy has only in-frame clones and leaves some out. The sample records over 100,000 clones, around 94% being singletons. Sequences were derived from peripheral blood, sampled on day 0 of AZD1222 vaccination. Receptors were obtained from an adult in good health.

This chain's CDR3 is CASSTSGTGTQQFF. DNA for the CDR3: TGTGCCAGTAGTACTTCGGGAACCGGGACGCAGCAGTTCTTC. This chain links TRBV19 with TRBJ2-1; D may be TRBD1 or TRBD2 (5 bases each). The CDR3 is made up of 14 amino acids. V dropped 4 bases and J dropped 11 bases, with 18 bases sitting between them. Germline CDR1 reads LNHDA; CDR2 reads SQIVND (reference sequence). The full variable domain, completed using reference TRBV19 and TRBJ2-1, is DGGITQSPKYLFRKEGQNVTLSCEQNLNHDAMYWYRQDPGQGLRLIYYSQIVNDFQKGDIAEGYSVSREKKESFPLTVTSAQKNPTAFYLCASSTSGTGTQQFFGPGTRLTVL.

The chain uses TRBV7-9 and TRBJ1-2; a weak D match, TRBD1 (6 bases). Trimming pared 5 bases from V and 6 bases from J, leaving 16 bases between. The CDR3 runs 14 residues. CDR1 and CDR2 from the germline V gene are SEHNR and FQNEAQ (reference sequence). The CDR3 spells CASSPRGGVDGYTF. CDR3 bases: TGTGCCAGCAGCCCCCGAGGGGGAGTCGATGGCTACACCTTC.

The chain is built from TRBV5-4 and TRBJ1-2; possibly TRBD1 for D (5 bases). V dropped 4 bases and J dropped 4 bases, with 17 bases sitting between them. Looked up from germline, CDR1 is SGHNT and CDR2 is YYREEE (reference sequence). This CDR3 region has 15 residues. CDR3 DNA sequence: TGTGCCAGCAGCCCGTCCGGGGGGACGCCCTATGGCTACACCTTC. It translates to CASSPSGGTPYGYTF.

The rearrangement uses TRBV7-3 and TRBJ2-1, with D maybe TRBD1 (5 bases). V shed 5 bases and J shed 6 bases, with 11 bases lying between them. The CDR3 has 13 residues. Germline CDR1 is SGHTA and CDR2 is FQGTGA. DNA of the CDR3: TGTGCCAGCAGCCTACAGGACGGCAATGAGCAGTTCTTC. Translated, it gives CASSLQDGNEQFF. The full variable domain, completed using reference TRBV7-3 and TRBJ2-1, is GAGVSQTPSNKVTEKGKYVELRCDPISGHTALYWYRQSLGQGPEFLIYFQGTGAADDSGLPNDRFFAVRPEGSVSTLKIQRTERGDSAVYLCASSLQDGNEQFFGPGTRLTVL.

V usage is TRBV5-4 and J usage is TRBJ1-2, with D perhaps TRBD1 (6 bases). The CDR3 is 14 residues long. Looked up from germline, CDR1 is SGHNT and CDR2 is YYREEE (reference sequence). V was trimmed by 0 bases and J by 0 bases, leaving 6 bases between them. CDR3 coding DNA: TGTGCCAGCAGCTTGGGGACAGCTAACTATGGCTACACCTTC. Translating it yields CASSLGTANYGYTF.

This rearrangement joins TRBV7-9 to TRBJ2-2; D unclear. V was trimmed by 3 bases and J by 8 bases, leaving 10 bases between them. The CDR3 contains 13 residues. The germline V gene has CDR1 SEHNR and CDR2 FQNEAQ (reference sequence). CDR3 nucleotides: TGTGCCAGCAGCTTCCACTCAGGAGGGGAGCTGTTTTTT. It codes for CASSFHSGGELFF.

The rearrangement links TRBV27 to TRBJ2-7; 7 bases fit TRBD1. Germline CDR1 and CDR2: MNHEY and SMNVEV (reference sequence). With V trimmed by 5 bases and J by 4 bases, 11 bases remained unmatched. The CDR3 has 15 residues. DNA of the CDR3: TGTGCCAGCAGTCCGTTCGGGACAGAAAATTACGAGCAGTACTTC. This encodes CASSPFGTENYEQYF.

This clone was counted a few times. V is TRBV11-2 and J is TRBJ1-2, with a tentative D call TRBD1 (6 bases). In germline, CDR1 is SGHAT, CDR2 FQNNGV. With 5 bases removed from V and 6 bases from J, the gap between germline ends came to 13 bases. The CDR3 sequence is 13 residues long. CDR3 coding DNA: TGTGCCAGCAGCCGGGGGCTGGGAGATGGCTACACCTTC. It encodes CASSRGLGDGYTF.

The CDR3 here is CASRDPGRDLREGREQYV. CDR3 bases: TGTGCCAGCAGGGATCCCGGCCGGGACTTGCGGGAGGGGAGGGAGCAGTACGTC. The gene calls are TRBV2 and TRBJ2-7; 9 nucleotides line up with TRBD2. Germline CDR1 SNHLY, CDR2 FYNNEI. The CDR3 spans 18 residues. V lost 6 bases to trimming and J lost 7 bases; unmatched junction nucleotides: 22.

The chain uses TRBV28 and TRBJ1-2; D is unclear. This CDR3 spans 12 amino acids. With 2 bases removed from V and 5 bases from J, the gap between germline ends came to 6 bases. Germline V gene sequence: CDR1 MDHEN, CDR2 SYDVKM. DNA for the CDR3: TGTGCCAGCAGTTTAAAGCTGTATGGCTACACCTTC. Amino acid sequence: CASSLKLYGYTF.

This chain links TRBV5-1 with TRBJ2-3, with 9 bases lining up with TRBD2. With 0 bases clipped from V and 10 bases from J, the junction kept 15 bases outside the gene matches. This CDR3 has 17 residues. The germline V gene encodes CDR1 SGHRS and CDR2 YFSETQ. In nucleotides, the CDR3 is TGCGCCAGCAGCTTGGTTTCGCGGGGGGGTAACCCCCTATCGCAGTATTTT. It codes for CASSLVSRGGNPLSQYF.

The chain employs TRBV5-6 and TRBJ1-6; no firm D call. The ends were cut back, 4 bases at V and 7 bases at J, with 18 bases in the middle. The germline CDR1 and CDR2 sequences are SGHDT and YYEEEE. CDR3 length: 16 amino acids. CDR3 sequence reads: CASSPRVSAFNSPLHF. Written as DNA, the CDR3 is TGTGCCAGCAGCCCCCGGGTGAGCGCTTTCAATTCACCCCTCCACTTT.

This sequence joins TRBV29-1 and TRBJ2-1; D might be TRBD2 (5 bases). This CDR3 contains 12 residues. V dropped 6 bases and J dropped 8 bases, with 14 bases sitting between them. Germline lookup yields CDR1 SQVTM and CDR2 ANQGSEA. CDR3 sequence reads: CSVGGPSHEQFF. CDR3 nucleotide sequence: TGCAGCGTCGGCGGGCCCTCCCATGAGCAGTTCTTC.

V usage is TRBV6-2 or TRBV6-3 and J usage is TRBJ1-5; no clear D gene. The CDR3 covers 14 residues. Trimming took 5 bases from V and 2 from J, leaving 10 bases between them. Germline CDR1 MNHEY, CDR2 SVGEGT. The CDR3 sequence: CASSPDGGNQPQHF. The CDR3 DNA is TGTGCCAGCAGTCCCGATGGGGGCAATCAGCCCCAGCATTTT.

The chain has TRBV28 and TRBJ1-1; D might be TRBD1 (5 bases). CDR1 MDHEN and CDR2 SYDVKM come from the germline V gene. The CDR3 has 14 amino acids. Trimming took 5 bases from V and 10 from J, leaving 20 bases between them. CDR3 residues: CASSPRQSRRAAFF. CDR3 nucleotides: TGTGCCAGCAGTCCCCGACAGTCCCGAAGGGCAGCTTTCTTT.

The chain links TRBV7-2 to TRBJ2-1; TRBD2 is a possible D gene (7 bases). V shed 1 base and J shed 9 bases, with 13 bases lying between them. CDR1 is SGHTA and CDR2 is FQGNSA in the germline V gene. The CDR3 has 14 amino acids. This chain's CDR3 is CASSLVGGRIEQFF. The CDR3 nucleotides are TGTGCCAGCAGCTTAGTCGGGGGGCGGATTGAGCAGTTCTTC.